The clone carrying this T cell receptor (beta chain) was found many times. The source of the sample is a study of shared clonotypes between healthy human individuals. V was pared by 5 bases and J by 5 bases, with 9 bases of the junction left unmatched. CDR1 MGHRA and CDR2 YSYEKL come from the germline V gene. This CDR3 has 15 amino acids. Each PCR replicate from the sorted subsets contained about 180 ng DNA, which is about 31,000 T cell genomes. Sequenced by immunoSEQ multiplex PCR; TCRdb stores in-frame clones only, minus some. This table holds under 350,000 clones, roughly 84% found once. The receptor was isolated from a man between 18 and 29 years old in good health. Input material: memory CD8+ T cells sorted from blood. Noted subset: CD45RO+ cells pooled with CCR7-negative TemRA cells. J is TRBJ2-3 and V is TRBV4-1; 8 bases are shared with TRBD1. CDR3: CASSSSVRGQDTQYF. CDR3 in DNA: TGCGCCAGCAGCTCCTCGGTCAGGGGGCAAGATACGCAGTATTTT.